This T cell receptor (beta chain) is from a study of prognosis after radiotherapy for stage I lung cancer. The wider study: Median age was almost 75 years (roughly 53 to 85) among around 13 men and 6 women. With stereotactic body radiotherapy, no patient received any concurrent therapy. Metastases at distant sites emerged in several patients after radiotherapy, at a median of 7 months, whereas about 15 showed no significant progression.

CDR3 length: 20 residues. The junction had 20 bases not matched to a gene; V was cut back by 5 bases and J by 5 bases. Germline V gene data show CDR1 as SGHTA and CDR2 as FQGTGA. Amplification of TCR beta CDR3 from genomic DNA used two-round multiplex PCR. It was primers specific to each TRBV and TRBJ gene that first-round PCR used. TCRdb analysed the multiplex PCR reads with MiXCR anew, one entry per CDR3 protein. The sample has around 51,000 distinct CDR3 sequences; less than 35% are singletons. The source material was PBMCs, sampled before or after stereotactic body radiation therapy (not recorded which). V gene TRBV7-3 combines with J gene TRBJ2-2; TRBD2 matches at 10 bases. The TCR sequence derives from a donor aged 50 or older with non-small cell lung cancer. The CDR3 sequence: CASSQPAPYSGLARTGELFF. The CDR3, as DNA: TGTGCCAGCAGCCAACCCGCTCCCTACTCGGGACTAGCGAGGACCGGGGAGCTGTTTTTT.